These 26 T cell receptor beta chains share one sample of origin, sequenced in a study of T cell repertoires in cytomegalovirus infection. TCRdb reanalysed the reads using MiXCR and keeps one entry per CDR3 protein. The sample shows about 89,000 distinct CDR3 sequences, around 32% of them seen only once. The antigens these receptors bind are not known. Sequenced material: CD8+ T cells from cultured PBMCs, taken from culture after CMV antigen stimulation. The receptors were sampled from a human donor in good health (CMV status not recorded). Some clones in this sample may be carry-over from other donors' samples.

This clonotype appeared a few times. The genes are TRBV20-1 and TRBJ1-2, with D tentatively TRBD1 (5 bases). Germline V lookup: CDR1 DFQATT, CDR2 SNEGSKA (reference sequence). V lost 6 bases and J 4 bases, leaving 18 bases between the germline ends. This CDR3 comprises 14 residues. The CDR3, as DNA: TGCAGTGCCCTCGGGGACCCTAATTCCTATGGCTACACCTTC. This sequence encodes CSALGDPNSYGYTF.

The CDR3 loop is CASSPGLAEGRQFF. The CDR3 bases are TGTGCCAGCAGCCCGGGACTAGCGGAGGGGCGGCAGTTCTTC. J is TRBJ2-1 and V is TRBV27; 11 nucleotides align to TRBD2. V dropped 6 bases and J dropped 12; count of bases not matched to a gene: 10. The CDR3 extends over 14 amino acids. Germline V gives CDR1 MNHEY, CDR2 SMNVEV (reference sequence).

The rearrangement uses TRBV4-1 and TRBJ1-1; no reliable D call. V dropped 1 base and J dropped 1 base, with 10 bases sitting between them. Germline V gene sequence: CDR1 MGHRA, CDR2 YSYEKL. The length of the CDR3 is 15 residues. The CDR3, as DNA: TGCGCCAGCAGCCAAGTTCTAGAGACGAACACTGAAGCTTTCTTT. As protein: CASSQVLETNTEAFF.

This chain joins TRBV27 and TRBJ2-7; D is unresolved. Germline V lookup: CDR1 MNHEY, CDR2 SMNVEV (reference sequence). CDR3 length equals 13 residues. V gave up 5 bases and J gave up 5 bases, with 13 bases separating them. CDR3 coding DNA: TGTGCCAGCAGTCCCCCCCCGTTTGACGAGCAGTACTTC. Its translation: CASSPPPFDEQYF.

The CDR3 DNA reads as TGTGCCAGCAGCCACCCGGGACAGGGAGGACAGCCCCAGCATTTT. It encodes CASSHPGQGGQPQHF. The chain couples TRBV7-2 to TRBJ1-5, with 9 bases that match TRBD1. Germline lookup yields CDR1 SGHTA and CDR2 FQGNSA. This CDR3 comprises 15 residues. The ends lost 5 bases at V and 7 bases at J; junction bases unmatched: 9.

This clonotype has more than one count but fewer than ten. J is TRBJ1-1 and V is TRBV20-1; D possibly corresponds to TRBD1 (6 bases). The CDR3 contains 14 residues. With 0 bases removed from V and 4 bases from J, the gap between germline ends came to 12 bases. Germline assignment: CDR1 DFQATT and CDR2 SNEGSKA (reference sequence). CDR3 amino acids: CSARDRLGGTEAFF. CDR3 nucleotide sequence: TGCAGTGCTAGAGATCGGTTAGGGGGCACTGAAGCTTTCTTT.

V and J are TRBV7-8 and TRBJ1-2; no clear D gene. V was clipped by 1 base and J by 0 bases, with 9 bases between them. Looked up from germline, CDR1 is SGHVS and CDR2 is FQNEAQ. There are 15 residues in the CDR3. As DNA, the CDR3 is TGTGCCAGCAGCTTAGGGCCCAATACTAACTATGGCTACACCTTC. Amino acids: CASSLGPNTNYGYTF.

The chain carries TRBV19 and TRBJ1-1; D is unresolved. The CDR3 runs to 14 residues. Trimming removed 1 base from V and 1 base from J, with 7 bases in between. Germline CDR1 is LNHDA and CDR2 is SQIVND (reference sequence). CDR3 residues: CASSIAQPNTEAFF. In DNA form, the CDR3 reads TGTGCCAGTAGTATAGCCCAGCCGAACACTGAAGCTTTCTTT.

J is TRBJ1-4 and V is TRBV7-9; D remains ambiguous. V lost 1 base to trimming and J lost 3 bases, with 9 bases between them. The CDR3 is made up of 15 amino acids. The V gene's germline CDR1 is SEHNR and CDR2 FQNEAQ (reference sequence). CDR3 DNA: TGTGCCAGCAGCTTAGATAGGAGCCCTAATGAAAAACTGTTTTTT. Protein sequence: CASSLDRSPNEKLFF.

The chain joins TRBV5-4 to TRBJ2-2; no definite D call. Between the trimmed V and J ends, which lost 0 bases and 3 bases, there was a span of 6 bases. The germline V gene has CDR1 SGHNT and CDR2 YYREEE (reference sequence). The CDR3 is 14 amino acids. Here the CDR3 reads CASSLGWDTGELFF. CDR3 coding DNA: TGTGCCAGCAGCTTGGGTTGGGACACCGGGGAGCTGTTTTTT.

This clonotype appeared many times. The chain recombines TRBV28 with TRBJ1-4; 8 bases line up with TRBD1. V shed 1 base and J 7 bases; nucleotides not matched to a gene: 8. Per germline, CDR1 MDHEN and CDR2 SYDVKM. This CDR3 has 16 amino acids. CDR3 sequence reads: CASSLFSGGVFEKLFF. The CDR3 DNA sequence: TGTGCCAGCAGTTTATTCTCAGGGGGCGTCTTTGAAAAACTGTTTTTT.

The V call is TRBV9, the J call TRBJ2-7; perhaps TRBD1 as D (5 bases). The CDR3 contains 12 residues. The germline CDR1 and CDR2 sequences are SGDLS and YYNGEE. V was shortened by 3 bases and J by 5 bases, with 9 bases between the two germline ends. CDR3 sequence reads: CASSDDSHEQYF. CDR3 in DNA: TGTGCCAGCAGCGACGACAGCCACGAGCAGTACTTC.

The rearrangement uses TRBV19 and TRBJ2-1; D not resolved. Germline CDR1 LNHDA, CDR2 SQIVND (reference sequence). This CDR3 has 13 amino acids. Trimming took 7 bases from V and 3 from J, leaving 10 bases between them. The DNA of the CDR3 is TGTGCCAGTACTGACTCCCACTACAATGAGCAGTTCTTC. Translation gives CASTDSHYNEQFF. The entire variable domain, with the rest obtained from reference TRBV19 and TRBJ2-1, is as follows: DGGITQSPKYLFRKEGQNVTLSCEQNLNHDAMYWYRQDPGQGLRLIYYSQIVNDFQKGDIAEGYSVSREKKESFPLTVTSAQKNPTAFYLCASTDSHYNEQFFGPGTRLTVL.

The gene calls are TRBV27 and TRBJ1-1; D is uncertain. The germline gives CDR1 MNHEY, CDR2 SMNVEV (reference sequence). This CDR3 is 12 amino acids long. Between the trimmed V and J ends, which lost 10 bases and 12 bases, there was a span of 21 bases. CDR3 sequence (DNA): TGTGCCAACGCGGTGGTGGGCAGCGATTCTTTCTTT. Its protein is CANAVVGSDSFF.

The CDR3 sequence: CASSLAGGWELFF. CDR3 nucleotides: TGTGCCAGCAGCTTGGCAGGGGGTTGGGAGCTGTTTTTT. The V gene is TRBV5-4, the J gene TRBJ2-2; TRBD1 aligns across 7 bases. This CDR3 has 13 residues. CDR1 and CDR2 from the germline V gene are SGHNT and YYREEE (reference sequence). Trimming removed 0 bases from V and 9 bases from J; junction bases left unmatched: 2. Full variable domain (outside the CDR3, taken from reference TRBV5-4 and TRBJ2-2): ETGVTQSPTHLIKTRGQQVTLRCSSQSGHNTVSWYQQALGQGPQFIFQYYREEENGRGNFPPRFSGLQFPNYSSELNVNALELDDSALYLCASSLAGGWELFFGEGSRLTVL.

The chain couples TRBV28 to TRBJ2-3; D not resolved. CDR1 and CDR2 (germline): MDHEN, SYDVKM. The CDR3 runs 18 residues. V lost 2 bases and J lost 0, with 18 bases in between. CDR3 loop: CASSLTGFGPASTDTQYF. The CDR3 DNA follows: TGTGCCAGCAGTTTAACCGGGTTCGGACCCGCGAGCACAGATACGCAGTATTTT.

V is TRBV28 and J is TRBJ2-7, with D tentatively TRBD1 (6 bases). Germline-derived CDR1 and CDR2 are MDHEN and SYDVKM. V was clipped by 4 bases and J by 4 bases, with 11 bases between them. This CDR3 region has 13 residues. The CDR3 here is CASSSITGYEQYF. The CDR3 nucleotides are TGTGCCAGCAGTTCAATTACAGGGTACGAGCAGTACTTC.

The table lists this clonotype with a few counts. CDR3 nucleotides: TGCGCCAGCAGCTTGACTAGCGGGCCGACCTACGAGCAGTACTTC. This sequence encodes CASSLTSGPTYEQYF. The chain carries TRBV4-1 and TRBJ2-7; 10 bases line up with TRBD2. CDR1 and CDR2 (germline): MGHRA, YSYEKL. V trimming: 5 bases; J trimming: 2 bases; junction bases outside the gene matches: 6. The CDR3 has 15 amino acids.

A few counts support this clonotype. The gene calls are TRBV14 and TRBJ2-1; the D gene is possibly TRBD1 (5 bases). The CDR3 length is 15 residues. CDR1 is SGHDN and CDR2 is FVKESK in the germline V gene. The V and J ends lost 4 bases and 6 bases respectively, with 16 bases between them. CDR3 sequence (DNA): TGTGCCAGCAGCCCCACCGACCGTCAGGGCAATGAGCAGTTCTTC. Amino acid sequence: CASSPTDRQGNEQFF.

This chain uses TRBV19 with TRBJ1-1; possibly TRBD1 for D (5 bases). The CDR3 runs 11 residues. Per germline, CDR1 LNHDA and CDR2 SQIVND (reference sequence). Trimming took off 10 bases at V and 2 bases at J, with 8 bases between the two ends. Here the CDR3 DNA reads TGTGCCATCGGGGGAAACACTGAAGCTTTCTTT. Amino acids: CAIGGNTEAFF.

The genes are TRBV28 and TRBJ2-1; 8 bases fit TRBD2. Trimming at V came to 3 bases and at J to 3 bases, leaving 10 bases not matched to a gene. Germline loops: CDR1 MDHEN, CDR2 SYDVKM. This CDR3 has 17 amino acids. The CDR3 loop is CASSLGDGGALYNEQFF. CDR3 nucleotide sequence: TGTGCCAGCAGTTTGGGGGACGGGGGGGCCCTCTACAATGAGCAGTTCTTC.

Regarding this clonotype: Possible read error: a much larger clone is one base away. V usage is TRBV6-6 and J usage is TRBJ2-3; a weak D match, TRBD2 (6 bases). CDR1 is MNHNY, CDR2 SVGAGI, per germline (reference sequence). CDR3 length: 15 amino acids. This chain's CDR3 is CAGSYSGGEADTQYF. CDR3 coding DNA: TGTGCCGGCAGTTATTCCGGGGGAGAGGCAGATACGCAGTATTTT.

The sample holds a few counts of this clonotype. The rearrangement uses TRBV7-2 and TRBJ2-1; 7 bases map to TRBD1. V was clipped by 1 base and J by 3 bases; unmatched bases: 6. This CDR3 is built from 16 residues. Germline V gene data show CDR1 as SGHTA and CDR2 as FQGNSA. CDR3 nucleotide sequence: TGTGCCAGCAGCTTAGAGGGACAGTTACACTACAATGAGCAGTTCTTC. It codes for CASSLEGQLHYNEQFF.

This sequence joins TRBV29-1 and TRBJ2-7; 8 bases are shared with TRBD1. The CDR3 runs 14 residues. Trimming cost V 4 bases and J 5 bases; bases outside gene matches: 10. Germline CDR1 reads SQVTM; CDR2 reads ANQGSEA. The CDR3 DNA sequence: TGCAGCGTTGTCGTGGCAGGGGGCACCAACGAGCAGTACTTC. Encoded protein: CSVVVAGGTNEQYF.

The rearrangement links TRBV6-1 to TRBJ2-5; no firm D call. Looked up from germline, CDR1 is MNHNS and CDR2 is SASEGT. The CDR3 length is 15 residues. V gave up 4 bases and J gave up 4 bases, with 16 bases separating them. The CDR3 region has the DNA TGTGCCAGCAGTGCCTCTCCGGGTTCTCTAGAGACCCAGTACTTC. It yields the protein CASSASPGSLETQYF.

The genes are TRBV2 and TRBJ2-7; possibly TRBD1 for D (5 bases). Trimming pared 5 bases from V and 7 bases from J, leaving 12 bases between. The CDR3 consists of 12 residues. Germline CDR1 SNHLY, CDR2 FYNNEI. CDR3 region: CASSPRVREQYF. CDR3 in DNA: TGTGCCAGCAGTCCCAGGGTTAGGGAGCAGTACTTC.